This is a list of T cell receptor beta chains from one sample in a study of T-cell reconstitution after alpha-beta-depleted transplantation in children. TCRdb reprocessed the PCR reads with MiXCR, giving one entry per CDR3 protein. The sample has fewer than 1 million distinct CDR3 sequences, less than 20% seen once. Here the sequenced sample was PBMCs, mostly from graft donor cells, taken 360 days after TCRalphabeta/CD19-depleted stem cell transplant. The receptors were sampled from a male patient younger than 18 who had a stem cell transplant for acute lymphoblastic leukemia, so the T cells may come from the graft donor. Each CDR3 is given without its conserved first and last residue. Rows may omit the clone size; those that give it use once, few, many or a size class.

ASSPPGQAPDTQY | TRBJ2-3 | TRBV18 | .
ASKTSNNEQF | TRBJ2-1 | TRBV6-5 | .
AICRIRPHKNDTGELF | TRBJ2-2 | TRBV2 | .
ASINGDFRNQPQH | TRBJ1-5 | TRBV19 | .
ASSPGPQYEQY | TRBJ2-7 | TRBV12-3/TRBV12-4 | .
ASSLAGTGAYSPQPQH | TRBJ1-5 | TRBV11-1 | .
ASRVQGIWSDNEKLF | TRBJ1-4 | TRBV12-3/TRBV12-4 | .
ASREGHLYEQY | TRBJ2-7 | TRBV2 | .
ASSLGSGTSTDTQY | TRBJ2-3 | TRBV11-2 | .
ATGGGLYEQY | TRBJ2-7 | TRBV27 | few
ASSSTAQSTPQH | TRBJ1-5 | TRBV27 | many
ASSHLNTEAF | TRBJ1-1 | TRBV6-5 | many
ASSWMGVGSYNEQF | TRBJ2-1 | TRBV5-1 | few
ASSLLGLAGGSYEQY | TRBJ2-7 | TRBV4-1 | few
ATSDLTGGLDNEQF | TRBJ2-1 | TRBV24-1 | .
AWTGYPNTEAF | TRBJ1-1 | TRBV30 | few
SVASFSSSYNEQF | TRBJ2-1 | TRBV29-1 | .
ASPDLNLGNEQF | TRBJ2-1 | TRBV7-9 | few
ASSLGDYLNTGELF | TRBJ2-2 | TRBV5-6 | .
SVESGGLAGRDTQY | TRBJ2-3 | TRBV29-1 | few
ASSTILLAGAVDTQY | TRBJ2-3 | TRBV12-3/TRBV12-4 | .
ASSPGEGGGELF | TRBJ2-2 | TRBV12-3/TRBV12-4 | many
ASSLELAGTSYNEQF | TRBJ2-1 | TRBV7-3 | .
ASSWERGSRGYT | TRBJ1-2 | TRBV5-1 | .
ASSPRRAFNSPLH | TRBJ1-6 | TRBV5-6 | few
ASSSPRLAYEQY | TRBJ2-7 | TRBV7-9 | .
ASSLGLGNYEQY | TRBJ2-7 | TRBV7-6 | .
ASRPDPSGETQY | TRBJ2-5 | TRBV5-1 | few
ASTAGGPSEQY | TRBJ2-7 | TRBV12-3/TRBV12-4 | .
ASTKSLGGISYNEQF | TRBJ2-1 | TRBV27 | once
ASSLLTQAKNIQY | TRBJ2-4 | TRBV12-3/TRBV12-4 | .
ASSPTGLARDSYEQY | TRBJ2-7 | TRBV14 | few
ASSLDRPVPEELF | TRBJ2-2 | TRBV19 | few
SVNPGTSTHNEQF | TRBJ2-1 | TRBV29-1 | many
ARSEGRGPYNEQF | TRBJ2-1 | TRBV2 | once
SASTQLNTEAF | TRBJ1-1 | TRBV20-1 | .
ASSWVLAGTEDTQY | TRBJ2-3 | TRBV12-3/TRBV12-4 | .
ASSATGTSIQETQY | TRBJ2-5 | TRBV9 | .
SAAVATDTQY | TRBJ2-3 | TRBV20-1 | .
ASSHPPRGGTSGRAENEQF | TRBJ2-1 | TRBV5-1 | few
ASSFLDNRGPRTEAF | TRBJ1-1 | TRBV5-1 | .
AISESAETQY | TRBJ2-5 | TRBV10-3 | few
ASSSRDRDYGYT | TRBJ1-2 | TRBV12-3/TRBV12-4 | .
ASTAGRGNYGYT | TRBJ1-2 | TRBV6-5 | many
ASSQLTGPTLGGY | TRBJ2-7 | TRBV7-9 | few
ASSFAGVSYEQY | TRBJ2-7 | TRBV5-1 | .
ASSPSAAEQY | TRBJ2-7 | TRBV18 | few
ASSPGTGAFTDTQY | TRBJ2-3 | TRBV5-1 | .
ASSQDGRGRSYEQY | TRBJ2-7 | TRBV3-1 | few
SVAPYNEQF | TRBJ2-1 | TRBV29-1 | .